This T cell receptor beta chain was found in a study of shared clonotypes between healthy human individuals. CDR1 LNHDA and CDR2 SQIVND come from the germline V gene (reference sequence). J lost 0 bases, V lost 4 bases, and 13 bases had no gene match. The CDR3 runs to 19 residues. Method: immunoSEQ multiplex PCR; TCRdb's copy keeps in-frame clones and lacks some. The table records about 1 million clones, around 74% of them present only once. Study-level points and caveats: When compared with the clonotypes that were shared by all four sorted-subset donors, the non-shared clonotypes turned out to have lower generation probabilities.

This clone was recorded a few times. Its specificity is unknown. V gene TRBV19 combines with J gene TRBJ2-1; 9 bases line up with TRBD1. The receptor comes from a man aged 18 to 30 in good health. The sample comprised memory CD4+ T cells sorted from blood. Subset meaning: CD45RA-negative fraction. CDR3 nucleotides: TGTGCCAGTAGTAAGGGACAGGGATTAACGGGGAGCTCCTACAATGAGCAGTTCTTC. It translates to CASSKGQGLTGSSYNEQFF. Using reference TRBV19 and TRBJ2-1 for the parts outside the CDR3, the full variable domain is DGGITQSPKYLFRKEGQNVTLSCEQNLNHDAMYWYRQDPGQGLRLIYYSQIVNDFQKGDIAEGYSVSREKKESFPLTVTSAQKNPTAFYLCASSKGQGLTGSSYNEQFFGPGTRLTVL.